The 32 T cell receptor beta chains reported below all come from one sample, sequenced in a study of T cell repertoires in cytomegalovirus infection. TCRdb passed the reads through MiXCR, listing each CDR3 protein once. The data show fewer than 550,000 distinct CDR3 sequences, 10% to 12% seen once. Source material: PBMCs. These TCRs come from a human donor in good health (CMV status not recorded). Some clones in this sample may be carry-over from other donors' samples.

This clonotype was seen a handful of times. An end of the junction differs from the germline gene, which may be a read error. The chain combines TRBV19 with TRBJ1-1, with unresolved D. This CDR3 has 13 residues. Germline values: CDR1 LNHDA, CDR2 SQIVND (reference sequence). CDR3 DNA: TGTGCCTGTAGCCGGAAAGGGAATACTGAAGCTTTCTTT. As protein: CACSRKGNTEAFF.

Many counts were recorded for this clonotype. J is TRBJ2-7 and V is TRBV5-1; perhaps TRBD1 as D (5 bases). The germline V gene has CDR1 SGHRS and CDR2 YFSETQ. Trimming removed 0 bases from V and 0 bases from J, with 13 bases in between. This CDR3 region has 16 residues. The CDR3 here is CASSLDLTVDSYEQYF. As DNA, the CDR3 is TGCGCCAGCAGCTTGGATCTGACAGTCGACTCCTACGAGCAGTACTTC. Drawing the rest from reference TRBV5-1 and TRBJ2-7, the complete variable domain is KAGVTQTPRYLIKTRGQQVTLSCSPISGHRSVSWYQQTPGQGLQFLFEYFSETQRNKGNFPGRFSGRQFSNSRSEMNVSTLELGDSALYLCASSLDLTVDSYEQYFGPGTRLTVT.

This clonotype was picked up many times. The CDR3 coding sequence is TGTGCCAGCAGCTCGGCGACTAGCGGGCTTAGGTCCTACAATGAGCAGTTCTTC. Translated, it gives CASSSATSGLRSYNEQFF. J is TRBJ2-1 and V is TRBV7-2; the match to TRBD2 covers 10 bases. Germline loops: CDR1 SGHTA, CDR2 FQGNSA. Trimming removed 4 bases from V and 1 base from J; junction bases left unmatched: 10. The CDR3 sequence is 18 residues long.

As for this clonotype: A much larger clone differs from this one at a single base, so this may be a read error. The chain recombines TRBV5-1 with TRBJ1-1; D call uncertain. V was clipped by 0 bases and J by 6 bases, with 3 bases between them. Germline V gene lookup returns CDR1 SGHRS and CDR2 YFSETQ. CDR3 length: 11 residues. The CDR3 loop is CASSLDAEAFF. In DNA, the CDR3 is TGCGCCAGCAGCTTGGACGCTGAAGCTTTCTTT.

The J gene is TRBJ1-6, the V gene TRBV20-1; 9 bases fit TRBD1. With 6 bases clipped from V and 1 base from J, the junction kept 7 bases outside the gene matches. The CDR3 loop spans 16 amino acids. Germline V CDR1 and CDR2: DFQATT, SNEGSKA (reference sequence). The CDR3 loop reads CSAGSGQGSYNSPLHF. Written as DNA, the CDR3 is TGCAGTGCCGGAAGCGGACAGGGGTCCTATAATTCACCCCTCCACTTT.

This clonotype was observed a handful of times. The gene calls are TRBV4-1 and TRBJ2-1, with a weak D call TRBD1 (6 bases). Trimming removed 4 bases from V and 0 bases from J, with 13 bases in between. This CDR3 is 16 amino acids long. Germline V lookup: CDR1 MGHRA, CDR2 YSYEKL. Written as DNA, the CDR3 is TGCGCCAGCAGCCCAACCGACAGGAGCTCCTACAATGAGCAGTTCTTC. This translates into CASSPTDRSSYNEQFF.

The sample holds a few counts of this clonotype. The chain couples TRBV14 to TRBJ2-1, with 7 positions matching TRBD1. Trimming at V came to 4 bases and at J to 9 bases, leaving 3 bases not matched to a gene. Per the germline V gene, CDR1 is SGHDN and CDR2 is FVKESK. The CDR3 covers 12 residues. CDR3 sequence (DNA): TGTGCCAGCAGCCGACAGGGTGTTGAGCAGTTCTTC. This gives the protein CASSRQGVEQFF.

Ten or more counts support this clonotype. This sequence joins TRBV27 and TRBJ2-1, with 8 positions matching TRBD2. CDR3 length: 15 residues. V gave up 6 bases and J gave up 7 bases; unmatched junction bases: 11. Germline CDR1 is MNHEY and CDR2 is SMNVEV (reference sequence). The chain's CDR3 is CASSRRREVGNEQFF. The CDR3 DNA sequence: TGTGCCAGCAGCCGGCGGCGGGAGGTCGGGAATGAGCAGTTCTTC.

The chain links TRBV29-1 to TRBJ1-2; 7 positions match TRBD1. The CDR3 is 15 amino acids. V was pared by 1 base and J by 5 bases, with 10 bases of the junction left unmatched. In germline, CDR1 is SQVTM, CDR2 ANQGSEA. The CDR3 DNA reads as TGCAGCGTTGAAGGCCCAGGGGGTCCACAATATGGCTACACCTTC. Translation: CSVEGPGGPQYGYTF.

The table lists this clonotype with a few counts. This chain uses TRBV3-1 with TRBJ1-4, with D possibly matching TRBD1 (6 bases). Germline assignment: CDR1 LGHDT and CDR2 YNNKEL (reference sequence). The CDR3 has 16 residues. The germline V and J ends were trimmed by 2 bases and 0 bases, with 10 bases remaining between them. The DNA for the CDR3 is TGTGCCAGCAGCCAATTCAAGGGGGCAACTAATGAAAAACTGTTTTTT. Its translation is CASSQFKGATNEKLFF. Drawing the rest from reference TRBV3-1 and TRBJ1-4, the complete variable domain is DTAVSQTPKYLVTQMGNDKSIKCEQNLGHDTMYWYKQDSKKFLKIMFSYNNKELIINETVPNRFSPKSPDKAHLNLHINSLELGDSAVYFCASSQFKGATNEKLFFGSGTQLSVL.

The sample holds many counts of this clonotype. V is TRBV20-1 and J is TRBJ1-6; D is perhaps TRBD1 (6 bases). The CDR3 loop spans 15 amino acids. CDR1 DFQATT and CDR2 SNEGSKA come from the germline V gene (reference sequence). V gave up 0 bases and J gave up 8 bases, with 14 bases separating them. CDR3 nucleotide sequence: TGCAGTGCTAGAGATCGGAAACAGGGAGATTCACCCCTCCACTTT. Protein sequence: CSARDRKQGDSPLHF.

This chain joins TRBV2 and TRBJ1-1; possibly TRBD1 for D (6 bases). Germline-derived CDR1 and CDR2 are SNHLY and FYNNEI. V lost 4 bases to trimming and J lost 5 bases, with 20 bases between them. The CDR3 is made up of 16 amino acids. This chain's CDR3 is CASSGVGGGKGTEAFF. CDR3 sequence (DNA): TGTGCCAGCAGTGGGGTGGGGGGCGGCAAGGGAACTGAAGCTTTCTTT.

This clonotype was seen repeatedly, ten times or more. This chain uses TRBV5-1 with TRBJ1-2; D gene unclear. The CDR3 has 14 amino acids. Trimming cost V 0 bases and J 4 bases, with 10 bases left between them. Per the germline V gene, CDR1 is SGHRS and CDR2 is YFSETQ. The CDR3 spells CASSLDNPAYGYTF. The CDR3 region has the DNA TGCGCCAGCAGCTTGGACAACCCAGCCTATGGCTACACCTTC.

This clonotype appeared many times. The chain links TRBV7-3 to TRBJ2-1; 7 bases fit TRBD1. The CDR3 has 14 amino acids. V trimming: 10 bases; J trimming: 5 bases; junction bases outside the gene matches: 11. Germline loops: CDR1 SGHTA, CDR2 FQGTGA. CDR3 nucleotides: TGTGCCACCCGAGGGGGCCCGGGCAACAATGAGCAGTTCTTC. Translated: CATRGGPGNNEQFF.

This clonotype was seen repeatedly, ten times or more. The DNA for the CDR3 is TGTGCCAGCAGCTCACAGGGGTCCACAGATACGCAGTATTTT. This gives the protein CASSSQGSTDTQYF. This chain links TRBV11-1 with TRBJ2-3; 7 nucleotides line up with TRBD1. Trimming removed 4 bases from V and 2 bases from J; junction bases left unmatched: 3. This CDR3 spans 14 amino acids. Germline loops: CDR1 SGHAT, CDR2 FQDESV (reference sequence).

In this sample, this clonotype turned up many times. The gene calls are TRBV7-6 and TRBJ2-1; tentative D call: TRBD1 (6 bases). The CDR3 is made up of 16 amino acids. Germline V gene lookup returns CDR1 SGHVS and CDR2 FNYEAQ. V was trimmed by 6 bases and J by 1 base, leaving 16 bases between them. CDR3 bases: TGTGCCAGCAGGATTACAGGGTATTCTTCCTACAATGAGCAGTTCTTC. Protein product: CASRITGYSSYNEQFF.

This clonotype was observed a handful of times. The chain combines TRBV6-2 or TRBV6-3 with TRBJ2-1; D gene ambiguous. The CDR3 contains 13 residues. Germline lookup yields CDR1 MNHEY and CDR2 SVGEGT. V was cut by 2 bases and J by 8 bases, with 10 bases left in between. The CDR3 coding sequence is TGTGCCAGCAGTTACCCCATTGCCGATGAGCAGTTCTTC. This gives the protein CASSYPIADEQFF.

This chain uses TRBV18 with TRBJ2-3, with no clear D. Trimming pared 2 bases from V and 3 bases from J, leaving 6 bases between. The germline CDR1 and CDR2 sequences are KGHSH and LQKENI. The CDR3 spans 13 residues. CDR3 amino acids: CASSPSQTDTQYF. The CDR3 region has the DNA TGTGCCAGCTCACCAAGTCAAACAGATACGCAGTATTTT.

This chain connects TRBV28 to TRBJ1-3; D call uncertain. The CDR3 runs 12 residues. CDR1 MDHEN and CDR2 SYDVKM come from the germline V gene. The V and J ends lost 6 bases and 6 bases respectively, with 9 bases between them. CDR3 protein: CASRQRSNTIYF. In nucleotides, the CDR3 is TGTGCCAGCAGACAAAGGTCAAACACCATATATTTT. Combining the CDR3 with reference TRBV28 and TRBJ1-3 gives the whole variable domain DVKVTQSSRYLVKRTGEKVFLECVQDMDHENMFWYRQDPGLGLRLIYFSYDVKMKEKGDIPEGYSVSREKKERFSLILESASTNQTSMYLCASRQRSNTIYFGEGSWLTVV.

The chain recombines TRBV9 with TRBJ1-6; D gene unclear. Deletions cut 0 bases from V and 15 bases from J, with 16 bases between. Germline lookup yields CDR1 SGDLS and CDR2 YYNGEE. CDR3 length equals 14 residues. The CDR3 DNA follows: TGTGCCAGCAGCGTAGGCCCCCACGCTTCCCTCCTCCACTTT. Translation gives CASSVGPHASLLHF.

This clonotype was seen many times. V usage is TRBV7-2 and J usage is TRBJ2-7, with D maybe TRBD2 (6 bases). The length of the CDR3 is 14 residues. CDR1 is SGHTA, CDR2 FQGNSA, per germline. Trimming removed 5 bases from V and 2 bases from J, with 13 bases in between. CDR3 amino acids: CASSPRDFPYEQYF. The CDR3 nucleotides are TGTGCCAGCAGCCCGAGGGACTTTCCCTACGAGCAGTACTTC.

The chain links TRBV6-1 to TRBJ1-4; D might be TRBD1 (6 bases). CDR3 length: 13 amino acids. Germline CDR1 reads MNHNS; CDR2 reads SASEGT. Trimming removed 6 bases from V and 8 bases from J, with 13 bases in between. The CDR3 spells CASRRGAGEKLFF. In DNA, the CDR3 is TGTGCCAGCAGAAGGGGGGCTGGAGAAAAACTGTTTTTT.

This CDR3 is CASSSRPGTGGHEQYF. In nucleotides, the CDR3 is TGTGCCAGCAGCTCGCGACCCGGGACAGGGGGCCACGAGCAGTACTTC. The chain carries TRBV7-3 and TRBJ2-7; 12 nucleotides align to TRBD1. The ends lost 4 bases at V and 5 bases at J; junction bases unmatched: 9. This CDR3 contains 16 residues. From germline, CDR1 is SGHTA and CDR2 FQGTGA.

The chain carries TRBV4-1 and TRBJ1-1; no clear D gene. Germline V lookup: CDR1 MGHRA, CDR2 YSYEKL. V was cut by 4 bases and J by 3 bases, with 12 bases left in between. CDR3 length: 14 residues. This chain's CDR3 is CASSRYNPDTEAFF. The CDR3 bases are TGCGCCAGCAGCCGTTACAATCCGGACACTGAAGCTTTCTTT.

This clonotype has just a few counts. J is TRBJ2-1 and V is TRBV11-3; 15 bases agree with TRBD2. CDR3 size: 16 residues. Unmatched junction bases numbered 4, after V lost 5 bases and J lost 5 bases. Germline CDR1 reads SGHNT; CDR2 reads YENEEA. The CDR3 loop reads CASSLGTSGRNNEQFF. The CDR3 bases are TGTGCCAGCAGCCTAGGGACTAGCGGGAGGAACAATGAGCAGTTCTTC.

The rearrangement links TRBV7-9 to TRBJ2-1, with TRBD2 matching 8 bases. The trim removed 3 bases at V and 3 bases at J, leaving 4 bases unmatched. In germline, CDR1 is SEHNR, CDR2 FQNEAQ (reference sequence). The CDR3 extends over 15 amino acids. The CDR3 region is CASSLSSGIYNEQFF. DNA of the CDR3: TGTGCCAGCAGCTTGAGTAGCGGGATCTACAATGAGCAGTTCTTC.

This clonotype was counted at least ten times. This sequence joins TRBV6-2 or TRBV6-3 and TRBJ2-1, with 11 bases matching TRBD1. With 3 bases clipped from V and 5 bases from J, the junction kept 9 bases outside the gene matches. The CDR3 contains 17 residues. Germline V gene sequence: CDR1 MNHEY, CDR2 SVGEGT. The CDR3 loop is CASSYARTGGIHNEQFF. CDR3 nucleotide sequence: TGTGCCAGCAGTTATGCCCGGACAGGGGGCATTCACAATGAGCAGTTCTTC.

This clonotype was detected ten times or more. This rearrangement joins TRBV7-3 to TRBJ1-1; 7 bases agree with TRBD1. Germline V gene data show CDR1 as SGHTA and CDR2 as FQGTGA. The ends lost 5 bases at V and 3 bases at J; junction bases unmatched: 15. The length of the CDR3 is 17 residues. Here the CDR3 reads CASSLRFNRGRDTEAFF. CDR3 nucleotides: TGTGCCAGCAGCCTTCGCTTTAACAGGGGTCGGGACACTGAAGCTTTCTTT.

Ten or more counts support this clonotype. The chain couples TRBV7-6 to TRBJ2-3; TRBD1 is a possible D gene (5 bases). Trimming shortened V by 2 bases and J by 3 bases, and 9 bases separated the two germline ends. Germline V gene lookup returns CDR1 SGHVS and CDR2 FNYEAQ. CDR3 length: 14 amino acids. CDR3 sequence reads: CASSLKGITDTQYF. In DNA form, the CDR3 reads TGTGCCAGCAGCTTAAAGGGGATAACAGATACGCAGTATTTT.

At least ten counts were recorded for this clonotype. The chain carries TRBV28 and TRBJ2-1; D not certain. Between the trimmed V and J ends, which lost 8 bases and 0 bases, there was a span of 11 bases. Germline V CDR1 and CDR2: MDHEN, SYDVKM. CDR3 length equals 14 residues. The CDR3 nucleotides read TGTGCCAGCCGCACGGAGAGCTCCTACAATGAGCAGTTCTTC. Protein product: CASRTESSYNEQFF.

This clonotype was seen repeatedly, ten times or more. This chain links TRBV7-8 with TRBJ2-5; the D is unclear. The germline V gene encodes CDR1 SGHVS and CDR2 FQNEAQ. The CDR3 extends over 11 amino acids. With 5 bases removed from V and 5 bases from J, the gap between germline ends came to 6 bases. CDR3 protein: CASSPLETQYF. DNA for the CDR3: TGTGCCAGCAGCCCCTTGGAGACCCAGTACTTC.

This clonotype was observed many times. The V gene is TRBV14, the J gene TRBJ2-5; 9 bases map to TRBD2. V gave up 5 bases and J gave up 3 bases; unmatched junction bases: 4. This CDR3 is built from 14 residues. Per germline, CDR1 SGHDN and CDR2 FVKESK. CDR3: CASSSRLAEETQYF. Here the CDR3 DNA reads TGTGCCAGCAGCTCCAGACTAGCGGAAGAGACCCAGTACTTC.